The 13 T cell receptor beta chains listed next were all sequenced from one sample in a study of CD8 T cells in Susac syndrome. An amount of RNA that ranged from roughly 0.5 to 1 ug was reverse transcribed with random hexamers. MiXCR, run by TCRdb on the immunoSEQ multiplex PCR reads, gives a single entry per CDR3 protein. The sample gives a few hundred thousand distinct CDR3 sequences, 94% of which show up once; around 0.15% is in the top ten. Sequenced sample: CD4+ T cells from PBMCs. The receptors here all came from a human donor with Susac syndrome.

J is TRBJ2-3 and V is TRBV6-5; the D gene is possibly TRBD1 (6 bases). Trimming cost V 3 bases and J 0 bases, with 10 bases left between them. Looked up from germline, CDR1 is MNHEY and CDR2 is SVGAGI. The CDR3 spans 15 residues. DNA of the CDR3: TGTGCCAGCAGTTATAGTGGGGGCAGCACAGATACGCAGTATTTT. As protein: CASSYSGGSTDTQYF.

The DNA of the CDR3 is TGTGCCAGTAGTATATTGGGACAGATTAGCAATCAGCCCCAGCATTTT. Its protein is CASSILGQISNQPQHF. The chain carries TRBV19 and TRBJ1-5; 7 nucleotides line up with TRBD1. V lost 2 bases, J lost 0 bases, and 4 bases stayed unmatched. The V gene's germline CDR1 is LNHDA and CDR2 SQIVND (reference sequence). There are 16 residues in the CDR3.

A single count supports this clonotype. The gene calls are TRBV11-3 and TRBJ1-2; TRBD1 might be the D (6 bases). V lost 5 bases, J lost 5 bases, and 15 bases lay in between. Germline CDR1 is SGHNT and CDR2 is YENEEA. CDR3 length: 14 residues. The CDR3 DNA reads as TGTGCCAGCAGCCTATACAACGGACAGTATGGCTACACCTTC. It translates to CASSLYNGQYGYTF. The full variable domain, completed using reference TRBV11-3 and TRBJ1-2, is EAGVVQSPRYKIIEKKQPVAFWCNPISGHNTLYWYLQNLGQGPELLIRYENEEAVDDSQLPKDRFSAERLKGVDSTLKIQPAELGDSAVYLCASSLYNGQYGYTFGSGTRLTVV.

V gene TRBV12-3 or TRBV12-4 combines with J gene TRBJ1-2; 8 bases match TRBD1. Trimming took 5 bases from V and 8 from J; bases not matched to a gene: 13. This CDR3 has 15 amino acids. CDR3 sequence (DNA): TGTGCCAGCAGTCCTAACCTGGCAGGGGGCAACGGCTACACCTTC. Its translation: CASSPNLAGGNGYTF.

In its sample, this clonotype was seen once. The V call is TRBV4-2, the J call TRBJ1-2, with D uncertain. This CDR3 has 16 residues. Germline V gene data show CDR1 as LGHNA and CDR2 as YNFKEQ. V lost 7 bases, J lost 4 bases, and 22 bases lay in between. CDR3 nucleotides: TGTGCCAGCACCCCGGCGCCAACGGGGATCAGCTATGGCTACACCTTC. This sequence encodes CASTPAPTGISYGYTF.

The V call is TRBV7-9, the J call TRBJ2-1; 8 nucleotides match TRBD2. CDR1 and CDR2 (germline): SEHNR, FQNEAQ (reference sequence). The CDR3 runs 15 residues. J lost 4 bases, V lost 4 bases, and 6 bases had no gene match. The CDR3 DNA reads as TGTGCCAGCAGCTCCAGCGGGGGCCATTACAATGAGCAGTTCTTC. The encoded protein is CASSSSGGHYNEQFF.

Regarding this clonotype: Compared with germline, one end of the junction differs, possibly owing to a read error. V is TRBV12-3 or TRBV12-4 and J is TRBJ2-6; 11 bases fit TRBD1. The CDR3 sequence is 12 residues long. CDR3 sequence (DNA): TGTGCCAGCAGTTTGGGACAGGGGGATCGGGCTTTC. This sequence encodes CASSLGQGDRAF.

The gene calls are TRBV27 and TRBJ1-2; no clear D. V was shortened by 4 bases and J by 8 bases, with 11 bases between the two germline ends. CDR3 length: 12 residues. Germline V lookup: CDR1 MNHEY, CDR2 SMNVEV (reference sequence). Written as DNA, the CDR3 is TGTGCCAGCAGTTCGAGATCGAGAGGCTACACCTTC. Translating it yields CASSSRSRGYTF.

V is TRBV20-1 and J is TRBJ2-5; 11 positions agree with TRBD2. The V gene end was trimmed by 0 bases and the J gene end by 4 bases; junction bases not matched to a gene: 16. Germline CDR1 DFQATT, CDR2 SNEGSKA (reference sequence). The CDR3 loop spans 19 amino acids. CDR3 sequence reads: CSARDPLGSGGARGETQYF. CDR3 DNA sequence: TGCAGTGCTAGAGATCCGTTGGGTAGCGGGGGGGCGAGGGGAGAGACCCAGTACTTC.

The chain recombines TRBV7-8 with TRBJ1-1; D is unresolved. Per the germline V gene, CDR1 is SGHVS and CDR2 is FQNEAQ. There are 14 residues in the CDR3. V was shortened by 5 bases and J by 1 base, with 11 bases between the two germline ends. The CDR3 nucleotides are TGTGCCAGCAGCCTGCTGGGGAAGAACACTGAAGCTTTCTTT. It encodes CASSLLGKNTEAFF.

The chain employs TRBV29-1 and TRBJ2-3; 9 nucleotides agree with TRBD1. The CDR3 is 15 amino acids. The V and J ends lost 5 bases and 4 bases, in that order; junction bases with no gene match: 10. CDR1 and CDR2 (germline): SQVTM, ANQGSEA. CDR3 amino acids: CSVSFGQGYADTQYF. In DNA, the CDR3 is TGCAGCGTTTCCTTCGGACAGGGGTATGCAGATACGCAGTATTTT.

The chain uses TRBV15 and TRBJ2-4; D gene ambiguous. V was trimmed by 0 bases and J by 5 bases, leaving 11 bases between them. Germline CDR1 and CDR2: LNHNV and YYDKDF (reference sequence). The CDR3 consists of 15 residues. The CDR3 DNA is TGTGCCACCAGCAGAGATATTGCGGCAGAAAACATTCAGTACTTC. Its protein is CATSRDIAAENIQYF.

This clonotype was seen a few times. CDR3 bases: TGTGCCTGGAGTGGAGTCAGGTCTAACTATGGCTACACCTTC. Translation: CAWSGVRSNYGYTF. The rearrangement joins TRBV30 to TRBJ1-2; D not resolved. The CDR3 totals 14 residues. Germline V gene data show CDR1 as GTSNPN and CDR2 as SVGIG (reference sequence). V lost 1 base to trimming and J lost 0 bases, with 9 bases between them.